The text below deals with one T cell receptor beta chain. Its antigen is unidentified. This sample was taken from a study of T cell responses to AZD1222 COVID-19 vaccine. Study findings and constraints: Vaccine-related CD4 TCRs covered spike, predominating at 160-218 and 743-854.

The protocol was immunoSEQ multiplex PCR, while the TCRdb copy is restricted to in-frame clones and leaves out a portion. The table has 100,000 to 150,000 clones, roughly 89% seen once. This CDR3 region has 13 residues. Germline lookup yields CDR1 SEHNR and CDR2 FQNEAQ (reference sequence). V shed 5 bases, J shed 5 bases, and the junction held 3 bases outside the gene matches. The V gene is TRBV7-9, the J gene TRBJ1-2; TRBD1 matches 9 bases. This TCR derives from an adult in good health. The material was peripheral blood, obtained on day 0 of AZD1222 vaccination. The CDR3 here is CASSGTGFYGYTF. CDR3 nucleotide sequence: TGTGCCAGCAGCGGGACAGGGTTTTATGGCTACACCTTC.